Below are 7 T cell receptor beta chains sequenced from a single sample in a study of cytomegalovirus exposure and HLA in healthy donors. It was with 60 Vbeta and 13 Jbeta primers that the PCR ran. Data came from immunoSEQ multiplex PCR; TCRdb stores just in-frame clones and leaves some out. Counted here are some 130,000 clones, 74% occurring once; the ten biggest clones make up approximately 6.4%. Sequencing was done on a sample of PBMCs. Every receptor here comes from a woman aged 45-65 years in good health and CMV-seropositive.

This chain joins TRBV6-1 and TRBJ1-5, with a weak D call TRBD1 (5 bases). CDR3 size: 16 residues. V was pared by 3 bases and J by 6 bases, with 18 bases between. Germline values: CDR1 MNHNS, CDR2 SASEGT. The CDR3 region is CASSDPGGEAGQPQHF. DNA for the CDR3: TGTGCCAGCAGTGACCCGGGGGGGGAAGCGGGTCAGCCCCAGCATTTT.

CDR3 DNA sequence: TGTGCCAGCAGCTCCACCGGGACAGGGGGAACCGAGCAGTACTTC. Amino acids: CASSSTGTGGTEQYF. The chain combines TRBV7-2 with TRBJ2-7; 11 bases line up with TRBD1. Germline V gene sequence: CDR1 SGHTA, CDR2 FQGNSA. CDR3 length: 15 amino acids. V shed 4 bases and J 6 bases; nucleotides not matched to a gene: 8. The entire variable domain, with the rest obtained from reference TRBV7-2 and TRBJ2-7, is as follows: GAGVSQSPSNKVTEKGKDVELRCDPISGHTALYWYRQSLGQGLEFLIYFQGNSAPDKSGLPSDRFSAERTGGSVSTLTIQRTQQEDSAVYLCASSSTGTGGTEQYFGPGTRLTVT.

The chain couples TRBV19 to TRBJ2-6; D may be TRBD1 (5 bases). Germline loops: CDR1 LNHDA, CDR2 SQIVND (reference sequence). The V end was cut by 7 bases, the J end by 3 bases, with 10 bases between. The CDR3 is 14 amino acids. The CDR3 spells CASTGIVGANVLTF. DNA of the CDR3: TGTGCCAGTACAGGGATAGTTGGGGCCAACGTCCTGACTTTC.

Only a few counts were recorded for this clone. The chain uses TRBV29-1 and TRBJ1-4; possible D gene TRBD1, 5 bases. Germline V gives CDR1 SQVTM, CDR2 ANQGSEA. The V and J ends lost 6 bases and 0 bases respectively, with 8 bases between them. CDR3 length: 13 amino acids. The CDR3 DNA is TGCAGCGTCACAGGTGCAACTAATGAAAAACTGTTTTTT. This codes for CSVTGATNEKLFF.

The chain joins TRBV19 to TRBJ2-3; TRBD1 matches at 8 bases. CDR1 and CDR2 from the germline V gene are LNHDA and SQIVND (reference sequence). J lost 4 bases, V lost 4 bases, and 13 bases had no gene match. The CDR3 is 17 residues long. The CDR3 here is CASSNTPGQELADTQYF. CDR3 nucleotides: TGTGCCAGTAGTAACACACCGGGACAGGAATTAGCAGATACGCAGTATTTT.

This clone was seen only a few times. The chain combines TRBV10-2 with TRBJ2-5; 10 bases align to TRBD1. Trimming removed 4 bases from V and 2 bases from J; junction bases left unmatched: 1. CDR1 is WSHSY and CDR2 is SAAADI in the germline V gene. The CDR3 is 14 residues long. The CDR3 is CASSGQGAQETQYF. The CDR3 nucleotides read TGCGCCAGCAGTGGACAGGGGGCTCAAGAGACCCAGTACTTC.

The chain is built from TRBV27 and TRBJ1-5, with D tentatively TRBD1 (5 bases). Trimming removed 2 bases at V and 2 bases at J, with 10 bases between. CDR1 and CDR2 from the germline V gene are MNHEY and SMNVEV (reference sequence). The CDR3 loop spans 15 amino acids. The CDR3 region has the DNA TGTGCCAGCAGTTTAGGGACTTCTGGCAATCAGCCCCAGCATTTT. It yields the protein CASSLGTSGNQPQHF.